Listed below are T cell receptor beta chains from one sample, sequenced in a study of shared clonotypes between healthy human individuals. Profiling relied on immunoSEQ multiplex PCR, and the TCRdb table lists in-frame clones only, not all of them. The repertoire includes 1.6 million or so clones, approximately 98.5% of them detected once, and about 0.4% sits in the top ten. Sample: naive CD4+ T cells sorted from blood. Source of these receptors: a man aged 30 to 39 in good health. CDR3s include the opening cysteine and the closing phenylalanine or tryptophan. Each record gives: CDR3 DNA, CDR3 protein, clone size, V gene, D gene, J gene. The D gene is left open where the match is weak. Only part of the rows carry a size: once, few, many, or a class if the clone is expanded.

TGTGCCAGCAACCCGCGGGGGGTAGCGGGAGGCCCAGATACGCAGTATTTT,CASNPRGVAGGPDTQYF,NA,TRBV5-4,TRBD2,TRBJ2-3
TGTGCCAGCAGAAACAGGGGCCAAGAGACCCAGTACTTC,CASRNRGQETQYF,NA,TRBV7-2,TRBD1,TRBJ2-5
TGTGCCAGCAGCTCGCAAATAACGATCGGGACAGGGGTTCATCAGCCCCAGCATTTT,CASSSQITIGTGVHQPQHF,NA,TRBV7-8,TRBD1,TRBJ1-5
TGTGCCAGCAGATTTCCCCAGGGGGTGACCGGGGAGCTGTTTTTT,CASRFPQGVTGELFF,NA,TRBV7-8,TRBD1,TRBJ2-2
TGTGCCAGCAGTCCGATTAGCAATCAGCCCCAGCATTTT,CASSPISNQPQHF,NA,TRBV28,NA,TRBJ1-5
TGTGCCAGTAGTATGCAGGGATCGAACACCGGGGAGCTGTTTTTT,CASSMQGSNTGELFF,NA,TRBV19,NA,TRBJ2-2
TGTGCCAGCAGCTTTGGGACAGCAAGCTCCTACAATGAGCAGTTCTTC,CASSFGTASSYNEQFF,NA,TRBV7-6,TRBD1,TRBJ2-1
TGTGCCAGCAGCTTAATGCCCGGGAGCTCCTACGAGCAGTACTTC,CASSLMPGSSYEQYF,NA,TRBV7-2,NA,TRBJ2-7
TGTGCCAGCAGTGAGAGGGACAGGAGGTTGTATGGCTACACCTTC,CASSERDRRLYGYTF,NA,TRBV2,TRBD1,TRBJ1-2
TGCGCCAGCAGCCAAGTCCCGGGATCCCACAATGAGCAGTTCTTC,CASSQVPGSHNEQFF,NA,TRBV4-3,NA,TRBJ2-1
TGTGCCAGCAGCTTAGAGGGACAGTTGGGAGAGACCCAGTACTTC,CASSLEGQLGETQYF,NA,TRBV13,TRBD1,TRBJ2-5
TGTGCCAGCAGCCAAGTTGGGACAGCTGGAAACACCATATATTTT,CASSQVGTAGNTIYF,NA,TRBV14,TRBD1,TRBJ1-3
TGTGCCAGCAGACTATACTCCACAGGGTTCGGGCAGCCCCAGCATTTT,CASRLYSTGFGQPQHF,NA,TRBV28,NA,TRBJ1-5
TGTGCCAGCTCACCAGTAGGGGCGGGAGGCTACGAGCAGTACTTC,CASSPVGAGGYEQYF,NA,TRBV18,TRBD2,TRBJ2-7
TGTGCCAGCATCAAAGGGTACGAGCAGTACTTC,CASIKGYEQYF,NA,TRBV7-9,NA,TRBJ2-7
TGTGCCAGCAGCGGGGGACTAGAAGGCACAGATACGCAGTATTTT,CASSGGLEGTDTQYF,NA,TRBV9,TRBD2,TRBJ2-3
TGTGCCAGCAGCACCCCGATTGGGCAGGGGAGAGGGGTTAACTATGGCTACACCTTC,CASSTPIGQGRGVNYGYTF,NA,TRBV21-1,NA,TRBJ1-2
TGCAGCGTTGAAAGGGACAGGGTGGGCACTGAAGCTTTCTTT,CSVERDRVGTEAFF,once,TRBV29-1,TRBD1,TRBJ1-1
TGCAGTGCTAGGACTAGTTTTGCGCAGTATTTT,CSARTSFAQYF,NA,TRBV20-1,NA,TRBJ2-3
TGTGCCAGCTCACCACTACCTCCGGTGGCAGGCCCAAAGACGCCCCAGCATTTT,CASSPLPPVAGPKTPQHF,NA,TRBV18,NA,TRBJ1-5
TGTGCCAGCAGTCGGGGCGCGGTAGCGGGAATTTACGAGCAGTACTTC,CASSRGAVAGIYEQYF,NA,TRBV28,TRBD2,TRBJ2-7